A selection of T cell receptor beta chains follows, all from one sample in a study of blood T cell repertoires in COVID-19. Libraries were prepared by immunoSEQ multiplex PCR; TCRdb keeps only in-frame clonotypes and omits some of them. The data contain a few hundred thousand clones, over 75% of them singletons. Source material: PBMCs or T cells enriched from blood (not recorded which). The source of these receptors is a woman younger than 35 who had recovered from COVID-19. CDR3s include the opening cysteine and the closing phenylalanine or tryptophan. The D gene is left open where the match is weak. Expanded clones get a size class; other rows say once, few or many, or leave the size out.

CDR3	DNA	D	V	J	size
CASSYGAGWDTIYF	TGTGCCAGCAGTTACGGGGCAGGGTGGGACACCATATATTTT	.	TRBV6-5	TRBJ1-3	once
CSASSGRGTGELFF	TGCAGTGCTAGTAGCGGGAGGGGCACCGGGGAGCTGTTTTTT	TRBD2	TRBV20-1	TRBJ2-2	.
CASSLAGGPGEAFF	TGCGCCAGCAGCTTGGCCGGGGGGCCCGGTGAAGCTTTCTTT	.	TRBV5-1	TRBJ1-1	.
CASSLRRTGEKLFF	TGTGCCAGCAGCTTACGGAGGACTGGTGAAAAACTGTTTTTT	.	TRBV5-5	TRBJ1-4	.
CASQGQSLGGGYTF	TGTGCCAGCCAAGGACAGAGCCTAGGGGGTGGCTACACCTTC	.	TRBV18	TRBJ1-2	.
CATSDFTGQGAHEQFF	TGTGCCACCAGTGATTTTACGGGACAGGGGGCCCACGAGCAGTTCTTC	TRBD1	TRBV24-1	TRBJ2-1	.
CAWSLGTGGRTEAFF	TGTGCCTGGAGTCTCGGGACAGGGGGGCGAACTGAAGCTTTCTTT	TRBD1	TRBV30	TRBJ1-1	.
CSVRTGGGTGELFF	TGCAGCGTCCGGACCGGGGGTGGCACCGGGGAGCTGTTTTTT	.	TRBV29-1	TRBJ2-2	.
CASLQGLGSTNEKLFF	TGTGCCAGCCTTCAGGGTCTAGGTTCCACTAATGAAAAACTGTTTTTT	.	TRBV2	TRBJ1-4	.
CASSDVGGYGYTF	TGTGCCAGCAGTGACGTGGGAGGCTATGGCTACACCTTC	.	TRBV6-4	TRBJ1-2	.
CASRGLAGASETQYF	TGTGCCAGCAGGGGACTAGCGGGAGCTTCGGAGACCCAGTACTTC	TRBD2	TRBV2	TRBJ2-5	.
CASRGTGGGSTEAFF	TGTGCCAGCAGGGGGACAGGGGGCGGTAGCACTGAAGCTTTCTTT	TRBD1	TRBV3-1/TRBV3-2	TRBJ1-1	.
CATHRDYSNQPQHF	TGCGCCACCCATAGGGACTATAGCAATCAGCCCCAGCATTTT	.	TRBV4-1	TRBJ1-5	few
CASSAGQASVRETQYF	TGCGCCAGCAGCGCCGGACAGGCATCTGTGAGGGAGACCCAGTACTTC	TRBD1	TRBV5-1	TRBJ2-5	.
CASSFLTFQGEGEKLFF	TGTGCCAGTAGTTTCTTGACTTTTCAGGGGGAAGGAGAAAAACTGTTTTTT	TRBD1	TRBV19	TRBJ1-4	once
CASSPRLPAGGTDTQYF	TGTGCCAGCAGCCCTAGACTGCCGGCGGGAGGCACAGATACGCAGTATTTT	TRBD2	TRBV3-1/TRBV3-2	TRBJ2-3	once
CASSVATGLAGGADTQYF	TGTGCCAGCAGCGTAGCTACAGGACTAGCGGGAGGAGCTGATACGCAGTATTTT	TRBD2	TRBV9	TRBJ2-3	.